This section outlines one T cell receptor (beta chain) sequence together with its context. The antigen is unknown. This sample was taken from a study of shared clonotypes between healthy human individuals. Findings and limits, study-wide: Researchers sampled only blood; tissue repertoires likely differ.

The CDR3 spans 14 residues. With 5 bases removed from V and 5 bases from J, the gap between germline ends came to 15 bases. Germline assignment: CDR1 MGHRA and CDR2 YSYEKL. Genomic DNA from each subset was divided evenly over several immunoSEQ plates. Every unsorted PBMC PCR replicate was loaded with about 300 ng DNA, tens of thousands of T cell genomes. The authors' processing: ImmunoSEQ output held junction-only sequences without quality scores, so filtering differed. The table came from immunoSEQ multiplex PCR; TCRdb's copy has only in-frame clones and leaves some out. Clone size and the V and J calls come from that table; the DNA yielded D and trimming. This repertoire shows about 92,000 clones, roughly half found once; its top ten account for roughly 16%.

The chain links TRBV4-1 to TRBJ1-2, with D perhaps TRBD1 (5 bases). This TCR was sampled from a woman aged 40 to 50 in good health. Some clones in this sample may be carry-over from other donors' samples. Sequencing was carried out using PBMCs. CDR3 region: CASSSPGSSYGYTF. CDR3 nucleotide sequence: TGCGCCAGCAGCTCCCCAGGGTCCAGTTATGGCTACACCTTC.